This TCR beta chain derives from a study of T cell responses to AZD1222 COVID-19 vaccine. In regard to this clone: Its antigen remains unknown.

The study's findings and limits: Spike-specific TCR breadth and depth grew following two AZD1222 doses.

Germline V gives CDR1 SEHNR, CDR2 FQNEAQ (reference sequence). This CDR3 comprises 15 residues. Trimming took 4 bases from V and 6 from J, leaving 16 bases between them. Profiled with immunoSEQ multiplex PCR; TCRdb holds only in-frame clones, not every one. The sample lists 140,000 to 150,000 clones, about 93% occurring once. The sequencing used peripheral blood, collected on day 0 of MenACWY control vaccination. The rearrangement joins TRBV7-9 to TRBJ2-1; weak D call: TRBD2 (6 bases). This TCR derives from an adult in good health. CDR3 nucleotides: TGTGCCAGCAGCTCAGTAGCCGGGAGTCTCAATGAGCAGTTCTTC. Translating gives CASSSVAGSLNEQFF.